The clone carrying this T cell receptor beta chain showed up just a few times. Its antigen is undetermined. The data stem from a study of beta chain features in type 1 diabetes. Notes on the study in general: Naive, central memory and Treg TCRB repertoires seemed to resemble each other more closely in patients than they did in healthy donors. Moderate yet significant TCRB CDR3 shortening was seen in Type 1 diabetes patients in all four CD4+ subsets.

The ends lost 5 bases at V and 7 bases at J; junction bases unmatched: 7. This CDR3 has 15 residues. Germline CDR1 MDHEN, CDR2 SYDVKM. Sorting that relied on CD45RO/CCR7/CD25/CD127/CD95/CD27 yielded CD4+ naive, central memory, regulatory and stem cell-like memory cells. The entirety of the isolated RNA underwent reverse transcription, so expressed TCRB transcripts were sequenced. TCRdb's copy holds only in-frame clones and misses some; the assay was immunoSEQ multiplex PCR. The sample carries roughly 160,000 clones, about 7.8% recorded once. The chain joins TRBV28 to TRBJ2-1; 11 positions agree with TRBD2. The sequence was collected from a middle-aged woman with type 1 diabetes. Sequenced material: central memory CD4+ T cells from blood. Written as DNA, the CDR3 is TGTGCCAGCAGTGAACTAGCGGGAGTCGCAAATGAGCAGTTCTTC. This sequence encodes CASSELAGVANEQFF.